The clone carrying this TCR beta chain was seen many times. The antigen is not known. This sample was included in a study of T cell repertoires in cytomegalovirus infection. Study information: Both CMV infection and a matching HLA type were indicated by public TCR beta signatures. Study-wide findings and caveats: CMV carriers with the relevant HLA were identified by cumulative public TCR beta family frequency. CMV-specific TCR beta clonotypes restricted by HLA-C were the ones dominating the ex vivo response.

Per the germline V gene, CDR1 is SGHTA and CDR2 is FQGNSA. CDR3 length equals 13 residues. J was trimmed by 6 bases and V by 5 bases; bases with no gene match: 4. TCRdb fed the reads into MiXCR, producing one record per CDR3 protein. Of about 490,000 distinct CDR3 sequences detected, about 25% appear once; the ten largest clones hold approximately 13%. The TCR originated in a human donor in good health (CMV status not recorded). Some clones in this sample may be carry-over from other donors' samples. V gene TRBV7-2 combines with J gene TRBJ2-7; 10 bases align to TRBD1. The sample was PBMCs. CDR3 sequence: CASSGDRGREQYV. DNA for the CDR3: TGTGCCAGCAGCGGGGACAGGGGTCGCGAGCAGTACGTC.